The sample holds a few counts of the clone carrying this TCR beta chain. Its target is not known. Then a second PCR, running about 7 to 11 cycles, was carried out with a sample-barcoded 5' primer and a J-beta primer mix. TCRdb passed the 5' RACE reads through MiXCR, listing each CDR3 protein once. The table lists roughly 1,800,000 distinct CDR3 sequences, around 48% of them singletons. These data come from a study of blood T cells in healthy people across ages. Study conclusions and caveats: TCR beta diversity correlated strongly with naive T cell percentage. One million T cells yielded diversity estimates that were considered underestimates.

Each donor gave roughly 9.1 milliliters of peripheral blood. The TCR originated in a woman between 40 and 55 years old in good health. Sequences were obtained from blood.

Here the CDR3 DNA reads TGTGCCAGCAGTTCCCCTACCACATCTAACTATGGCTACACCTTC. Translating gives CASSSPTTSNYGYTF. This rearrangement joins TRBV28 to TRBJ1-2; D gene unclear. The CDR3 has 15 residues. Germline lookup yields CDR1 MDHEN and CDR2 SYDVKM. V lost 4 bases to trimming and J lost 0 bases, with 12 bases between them.